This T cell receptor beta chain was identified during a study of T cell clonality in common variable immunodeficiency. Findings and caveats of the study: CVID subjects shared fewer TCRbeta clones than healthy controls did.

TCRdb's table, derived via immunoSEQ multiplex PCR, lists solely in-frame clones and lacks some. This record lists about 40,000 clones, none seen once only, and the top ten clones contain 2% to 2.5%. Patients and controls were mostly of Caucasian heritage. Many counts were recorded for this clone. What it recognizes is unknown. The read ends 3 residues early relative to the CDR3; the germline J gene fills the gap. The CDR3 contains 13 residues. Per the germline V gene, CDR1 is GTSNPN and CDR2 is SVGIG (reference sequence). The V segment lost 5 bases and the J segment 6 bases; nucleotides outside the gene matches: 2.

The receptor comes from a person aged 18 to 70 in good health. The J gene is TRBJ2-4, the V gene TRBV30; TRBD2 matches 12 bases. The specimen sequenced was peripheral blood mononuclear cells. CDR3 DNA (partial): TGTGCCTGGTCGGGACTAGCGGGAAACATT. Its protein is CAWSGLAGNI. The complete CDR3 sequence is CAWSGLAGNIQYF.